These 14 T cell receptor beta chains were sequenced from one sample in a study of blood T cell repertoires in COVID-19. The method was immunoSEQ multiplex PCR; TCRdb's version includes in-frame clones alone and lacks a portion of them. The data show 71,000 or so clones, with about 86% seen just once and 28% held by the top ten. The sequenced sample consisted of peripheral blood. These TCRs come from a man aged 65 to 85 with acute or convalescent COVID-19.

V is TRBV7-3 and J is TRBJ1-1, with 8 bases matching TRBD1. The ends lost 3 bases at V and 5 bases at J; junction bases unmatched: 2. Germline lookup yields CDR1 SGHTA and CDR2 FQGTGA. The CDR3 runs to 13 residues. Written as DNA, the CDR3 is TGTGCCAGCAGCTTGGACAGGGCGACTGAAGCTTTCTTT. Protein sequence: CASSLDRATEAFF. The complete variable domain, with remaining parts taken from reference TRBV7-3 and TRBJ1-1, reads GAGVSQTPSNKVTEKGKYVELRCDPISGHTALYWYRQSLGQGPEFLIYFQGTGAADDSGLPNDRFFAVRPEGSVSTLKIQRTERGDSAVYLCASSLDRATEAFFGQGTRLTVV.

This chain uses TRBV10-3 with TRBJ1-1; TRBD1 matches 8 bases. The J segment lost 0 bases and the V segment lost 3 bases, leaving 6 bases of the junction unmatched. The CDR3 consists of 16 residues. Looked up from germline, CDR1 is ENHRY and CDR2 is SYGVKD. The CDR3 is CAISEGQGVLNTEAFF. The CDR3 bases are TGTGCCATCAGTGAAGGACAGGGCGTTCTGAACACTGAAGCTTTCTTT.

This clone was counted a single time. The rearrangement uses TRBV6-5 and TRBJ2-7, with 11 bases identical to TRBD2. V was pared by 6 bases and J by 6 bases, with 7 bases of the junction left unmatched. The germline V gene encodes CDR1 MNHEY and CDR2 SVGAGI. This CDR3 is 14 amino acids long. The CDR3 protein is CASSPTSGISEQYF. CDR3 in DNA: TGTGCCAGCAGCCCGACTAGCGGGATTAGCGAGCAGTACTTC.

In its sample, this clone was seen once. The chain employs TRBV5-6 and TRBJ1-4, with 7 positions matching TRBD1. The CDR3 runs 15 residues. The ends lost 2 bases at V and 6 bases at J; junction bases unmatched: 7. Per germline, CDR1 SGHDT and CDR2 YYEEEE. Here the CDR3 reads CASSFGARGDEKLFF. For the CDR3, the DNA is TGTGCCAGCAGCTTTGGGGCCAGGGGGGATGAAAAACTGTTTTTT.

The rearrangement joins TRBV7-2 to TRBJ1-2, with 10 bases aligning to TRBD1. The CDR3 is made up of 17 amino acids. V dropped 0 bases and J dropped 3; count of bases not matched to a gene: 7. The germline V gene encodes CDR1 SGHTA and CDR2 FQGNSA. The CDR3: CASSLAVTGGGDYGYTF. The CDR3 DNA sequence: TGTGCCAGCAGCTTAGCAGTGACAGGGGGCGGCGACTATGGCTACACCTTC.

The CDR3 is CASSQTGSDEKLFF. CDR3 bases: TGCGCCAGCAGCCAGACAGGCAGTGATGAAAAACTGTTTTTT. V usage is TRBV4-1 and J usage is TRBJ1-4; TRBD1 might be the D (6 bases). V lost 3 bases, J lost 6 bases, and 11 bases lay in between. The CDR3 has 14 residues. CDR1 and CDR2 (germline): MGHRA, YSYEKL.

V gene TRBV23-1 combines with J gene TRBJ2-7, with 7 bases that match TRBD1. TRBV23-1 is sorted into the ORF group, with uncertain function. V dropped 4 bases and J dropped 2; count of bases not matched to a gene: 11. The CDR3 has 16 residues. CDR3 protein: CASSPRDRVWAYEQYF. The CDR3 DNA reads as TGCGCCAGCAGTCCGCGAGACAGGGTCTGGGCCTACGAGCAGTACTTC.

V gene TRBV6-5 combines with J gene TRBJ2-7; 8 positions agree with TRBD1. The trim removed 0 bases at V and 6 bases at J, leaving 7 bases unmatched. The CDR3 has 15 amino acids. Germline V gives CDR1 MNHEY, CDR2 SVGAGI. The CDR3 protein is CASSYSGRGRGEQYF. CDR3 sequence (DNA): TGTGCCAGCAGTTACTCGGGCAGGGGGCGCGGCGAGCAGTACTTC.

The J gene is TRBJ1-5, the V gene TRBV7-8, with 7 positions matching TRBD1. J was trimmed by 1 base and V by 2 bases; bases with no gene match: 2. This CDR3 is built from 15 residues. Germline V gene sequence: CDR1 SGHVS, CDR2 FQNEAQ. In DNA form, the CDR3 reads TGTGCCAGCAGCTTAAGGGGGCTGAGCAATCAGCCCCAGCATTTT. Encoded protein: CASSLRGLSNQPQHF.

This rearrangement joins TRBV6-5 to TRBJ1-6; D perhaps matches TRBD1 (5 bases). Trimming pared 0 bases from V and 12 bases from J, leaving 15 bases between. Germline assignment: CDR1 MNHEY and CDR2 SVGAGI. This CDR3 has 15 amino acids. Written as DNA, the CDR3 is TGTGCCAGCAGTTACTCGAATTCGGGGGTACTACCCCTCCACTTT. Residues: CASSYSNSGVLPLHF.

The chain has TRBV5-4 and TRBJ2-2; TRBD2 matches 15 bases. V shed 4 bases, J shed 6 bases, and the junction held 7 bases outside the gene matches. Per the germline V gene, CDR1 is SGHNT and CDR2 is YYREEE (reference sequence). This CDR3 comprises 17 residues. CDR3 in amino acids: CASSREGLAGGAGELFF. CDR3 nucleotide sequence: TGTGCCAGCAGCCGGGAAGGACTAGCGGGAGGGGCCGGGGAGCTGTTTTTT.

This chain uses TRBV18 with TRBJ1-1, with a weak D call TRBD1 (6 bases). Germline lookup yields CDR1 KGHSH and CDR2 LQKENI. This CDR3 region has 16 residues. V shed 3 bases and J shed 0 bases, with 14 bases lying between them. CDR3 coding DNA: TGTGCCAGCTCACCTAACGGACAGAGTCTGAACACTGAAGCTTTCTTT. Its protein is CASSPNGQSLNTEAFF.

The CDR3 reads CASIVPSSAQDTEAFF. Here the CDR3 DNA reads TGTGCCAGCATTGTTCCGTCATCGGCGCAGGACACTGAAGCTTTCTTT. V and J are TRBV5-5 and TRBJ1-1; D gene unclear. CDR1 is SGHKS, CDR2 YYEKEE, per germline (reference sequence). The V and J ends lost 6 bases and 3 bases respectively, with 21 bases between them. The length of the CDR3 is 16 residues.

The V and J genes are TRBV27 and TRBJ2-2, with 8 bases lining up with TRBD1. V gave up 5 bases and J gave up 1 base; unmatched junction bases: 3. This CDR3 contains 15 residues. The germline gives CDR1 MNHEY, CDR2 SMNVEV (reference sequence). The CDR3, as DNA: TGTGCCAGCAGTACCGGGACAGGGAACACCGGGGAGCTGTTTTTT. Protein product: CASSTGTGNTGELFF.